This paragraph covers one T cell receptor beta chain sequence. This clone appeared once. What this receptor recognizes is not known. No much larger clonotype is one base removed from it; base qualities were not supplied. The donors were included in the validation cohort of around 120 subjects, a group kept apart from the approximately 690-subject first cohort. Libraries came from the immunoSEQ multiplex PCR assay. The source study handled its data this way. A statistical classification framework was built to diagnose cytomegalovirus status from the catalog of TCR beta chain sequences. Sourced from immuneACCESS, this table was stored by TCRdb with only in-frame sequences that have V and J called. A share of the clones is absent; for the studies checked, an unresolved V gene accounts for under half, and the remainder has no known explanation. The V and J calls and clone size are taken from that table; D and trimming were inferred from the DNA. Within this sample are fewer than 400,000 clones, with over 75% of them counted one time only. Approximately 0.95% of the sample goes to the ten largest clones.

This entry is derived from a study of cytomegalovirus exposure and HLA in healthy donors (dated by TCRdb to about 2017). As for the study more broadly: A later analysis indicated that the 120 or so validation repertoires were generated on the platform also employed for the approximately 670 repertoires of the first cohort. In addition to the first cohort of 666 subjects, a separate validation cohort of approximately 130 different subjects was used. The aim of the study was to test whether cataloging public T cell receptors could identify signatures of past pathogen exposure. High-throughput TCR immunosequencing, statistical association of individual TCRs with disease status, and machine learning were combined to predict cytomegalovirus infection status. Study-wide findings and limitations: The authors suggested that the approach could potentially be generalized to other disease states and immunological phenotypes. All 120 or so repertoires were used to score co-occurrence in the validation cohort in a later analysis, because that analysis had no HLA typing for the cohort. Most TCR sequences were seen in very few donors, while some public TCRs were found in many individuals. In vitro tests confirmed that three of the cytomegalovirus-associated TCR beta chains recognize cytomegalovirus antigens. A later analysis found that TCRs clustered in the first cohort also tended to co-occur in the 120 or so validation repertoires, with 90% to 95% of cluster scores above 0. Cytomegalovirus status was reported to be diagnosed by the classifier with high specificity and sensitivity in both the original and validation cohorts. A total of roughly 160 TCR beta chains were listed by the study as associated with cytomegalovirus.

Its CDR3 holds 15 amino acids, cysteine through phenylalanine. The entry retains the CDR3 DNA only, 45 bases that are in frame from base 1. Relative to germline, V is missing 1 base and J is missing 7 bases, with 7 bases of the junction outside any gene match. The germline V gene yields SGHRS for CDR1 and YFSETQ for CDR2. The sequence derives from a man aged 25-40 years in good health and CMV-seronegative. The sequencing input was PBMCs. The chain couples TRBV5-1 to TRBJ2-2; a stretch of 7 junction bases matches TRBD1. The CDR3 reads as follows: CASSLLTGDSGELFF. The DNA sequence is given as TGCGCCAGCAGCTTGCTCACAGGGGATAGCGGGGAGCTGTTTTTT. The variable domain in full, with residues beyond the CDR3 obtained from the reference TRBV5-1 and TRBJ2-2 genes, is KAGVTQTPRYLIKTRGQQVTLSCSPISGHRSVSWYQQTPGQGLQFLFEYFSETQRNKGNFPGRFSGRQFSNSRSEMNVSTLELGDSALYLCASSLLTGDSGELFFGEGSRLTVL.